This entry lists 25 T cell receptor beta chains sequenced from one sample in a study of cytomegalovirus exposure and HLA in healthy donors (dated by TCRdb to about 2017). Libraries were made using the immunoSEQ multiplex PCR assay. For the multiplex PCR, a mixture combining 60 forward primers for TCR Vbeta segments and 13 reverse primers for TCR Jbeta segments was used. TCRdb limited this immuneACCESS table to in-frame rearrangements with V and J called. A share of clones is missing; checked studies link under half to unresolved V genes, and the rest is unexplained. The sample data list about 150,000 clones, and roughly 78% of these were observed just once. 3.1% of the sample belongs to the ten largest clones. Sequencing was carried out using PBMCs. These receptors came from a middle-aged woman in good health and CMV-seronegative.

This clone came up once. The chain employs TRBV5-1 and TRBJ1-3; tentatively, D is TRBD1 (6 bases). There are 17 residues in the CDR3. V lost 0 bases to trimming and J lost 0 bases, with 13 bases between them. CDR1 is SGHRS and CDR2 is YFSETQ in the germline V gene. CDR3 sequence: CASSLGTTGYSGNTIYF. CDR3 nucleotide sequence: TGCGCCAGCAGCTTGGGGACAACAGGGTACTCTGGAAACACCATATATTTT.

In its sample, this clone was seen a few times. The chain couples TRBV28 to TRBJ1-2; D ambiguous. V dropped 2 bases and J dropped 10 bases, with 8 bases sitting between them. The length of the CDR3 is 11 residues. The germline CDR1 and CDR2 sequences are MDHEN and SYDVKM. For the CDR3, the DNA is TGTGCCAGCAGTTTAGACATACTCTACACCTTC. This codes for CASSLDILYTF.

The J gene is TRBJ2-7, the V gene TRBV27; 8 bases agree with TRBD2. The J segment lost 2 bases and the V segment lost 3 bases, leaving 0 bases of the junction unmatched. Germline assignment: CDR1 MNHEY and CDR2 SMNVEV (reference sequence). There are 13 residues in the CDR3. The CDR3 nucleotides are TGTGCCAGCAGTTTGCGGGGGGCCTACGAGCAGTACTTC. It is translated as CASSLRGAYEQYF.

The chain has TRBV5-6 and TRBJ1-6; TRBD1 matches 7 bases. Germline V gene lookup returns CDR1 SGHDT and CDR2 YYEEEE. The CDR3 has 15 amino acids. Trimming cost V 2 bases and J 3 bases; bases outside gene matches: 2. CDR3 loop: CASSFRDSYNSPLHF. The CDR3 region has the DNA TGTGCCAGCAGCTTCCGGGACAGCTATAATTCACCCCTCCACTTT. The entire variable domain, with the rest obtained from reference TRBV5-6 and TRBJ1-6, is as follows: DAGVTQSPTHLIKTRGQQVTLRCSPKSGHDTVSWYQQALGQGPQFIFQYYEEEERQRGNFPDRFSGHQFPNYSSELNVNALLLGDSALYLCASSFRDSYNSPLHFGNGTRLTVT.

The gene calls are TRBV5-1 and TRBJ2-1; 10 nucleotides match TRBD2. The CDR3 is 16 amino acids. From germline, CDR1 is SGHRS and CDR2 YFSETQ. After removal of 0 bases from V and 9 bases from J, the junction contained 9 bases not matched to a gene. The CDR3 region is CASSLASSGGASEQFF. CDR3 DNA: TGCGCCAGCAGCTTGGCCTCGAGCGGGGGGGCCAGTGAGCAGTTCTTC. The full variable domain, in which reference TRBV5-1 and TRBJ2-1 provide the parts outside the CDR3, is KAGVTQTPRYLIKTRGQQVTLSCSPISGHRSVSWYQQTPGQGLQFLFEYFSETQRNKGNFPGRFSGRQFSNSRSEMNVSTLELGDSALYLCASSLASSGGASEQFFGPGTRLTVL.

This sequence joins TRBV2 and TRBJ1-2; 12 bases are a match to TRBD1. V lost 3 bases and J lost 4; bases outside the gene matches: 6. The CDR3 contains 16 residues. Per the germline V gene, CDR1 is SNHLY and CDR2 is FYNNEI. The CDR3 DNA reads TGTGCCAGCAGTGACCCTCCGGGACAGGGGGCCTATGGCTACACCTTC. It specifies CASSDPPGQGAYGYTF.

J is TRBJ2-1 and V is TRBV4-1; TRBD2 matches at 7 bases. The CDR3 is 14 residues long. The germline gives CDR1 MGHRA, CDR2 YSYEKL. V shed 0 bases, J shed 7 bases, and the junction held 3 bases outside the gene matches. CDR3 in amino acids: CASSQDGGLNEQFF. The CDR3 DNA sequence: TGCGCCAGCAGCCAAGACGGGGGGTTGAATGAGCAGTTCTTC.

V is TRBV5-6 and J is TRBJ2-3, with 10 bases aligning to TRBD2. There are 16 residues in the CDR3. Germline lookup yields CDR1 SGHDT and CDR2 YYEEEE. V was pared by 4 bases and J by 4 bases, with 9 bases of the junction left unmatched. In nucleotides, the CDR3 is TGTGCCAGCAGCCAAGCAGCGGGGGGGCTCGCAGATACGCAGTATTTT. Protein sequence: CASSQAAGGLADTQYF.

The chain has TRBV5-1 and TRBJ1-5, with unresolved D. The CDR3 extends over 13 amino acids. Trimming took off 2 bases at V and 3 bases at J, with 6 bases between the two ends. CDR1 SGHRS and CDR2 YFSETQ come from the germline V gene. The CDR3 DNA sequence: TGCGCCAGCAGCTTAGGAGTCAATCAGCCCCAGCATTTT. It is translated as CASSLGVNQPQHF. The full variable domain, its missing parts supplied by reference TRBV5-1 and TRBJ1-5, is KAGVTQTPRYLIKTRGQQVTLSCSPISGHRSVSWYQQTPGQGLQFLFEYFSETQRNKGNFPGRFSGRQFSNSRSEMNVSTLELGDSALYLCASSLGVNQPQHFGDGTRLSIL.

V gene TRBV6-5 combines with J gene TRBJ1-1; D is uncertain. V was pared by 2 bases and J by 1 base, with 5 bases between. Germline V gene sequence: CDR1 MNHEY, CDR2 SVGAGI. The CDR3 has 13 residues. DNA of the CDR3: TGTGCCAGCAGTTACGGCCCGAACACTGAAGCTTTCTTT. The encoded protein is CASSYGPNTEAFF.

This chain connects TRBV6-6 to TRBJ1-5; no clear D. CDR3 length: 15 residues. Trimming removed 2 bases at V and 6 bases at J, with 14 bases between. Germline V gene lookup returns CDR1 MNHNY and CDR2 SVGAGI (reference sequence). The CDR3 DNA reads as TGTGCCAGCAGTTACGACATCGTAGCGGGTCAGCCCCAGCATTTT. Protein sequence: CASSYDIVAGQPQHF.

The chain carries TRBV27 and TRBJ2-3; TRBD2 matches at 7 bases. The CDR3 is 12 amino acids. The V and J ends lost 6 bases and 5 bases, in that order; junction bases with no gene match: 2. Germline assignment: CDR1 MNHEY and CDR2 SMNVEV (reference sequence). CDR3 in amino acids: CASSWEGDTQYF. CDR3 sequence (DNA): TGTGCCAGCAGCTGGGAGGGAGATACGCAGTATTTT.

This rearrangement joins TRBV5-8 to TRBJ2-3; the D gene is possibly TRBD1 (6 bases). The CDR3 runs to 17 residues. V shed 1 base and J shed 0 bases, with 15 bases lying between them. Germline CDR1 reads SGHTS; CDR2 reads YDEGEE. This CDR3 is CASSLLGPGASTDTQYF. In DNA form, the CDR3 reads TGTGCCAGCAGCTTGCTAGGCCCAGGGGCTAGCACAGATACGCAGTATTTT.

CDR3 amino acids: CASSLLPRQGDGYGYTF. CDR3 nucleotide sequence: TGTGCCAGCAGCCTTCTTCCTCGACAGGGAGATGGCTATGGCTACACCTTC. The chain joins TRBV5-5 to TRBJ1-2; 7 nucleotides match TRBD1. Germline CDR1 reads SGHKS; CDR2 reads YYEKEE (reference sequence). This CDR3 region has 17 residues. The J segment lost 4 bases and the V segment lost 4 bases, leaving 16 bases of the junction unmatched.

The chain links TRBV7-2 to TRBJ1-2, with TRBD1 identical over 11 bases. CDR1 and CDR2 (germline): SGHTA, FQGNSA. The J segment lost 4 bases and the V segment lost 5 bases, leaving 9 bases of the junction unmatched. The CDR3 consists of 16 residues. The CDR3 DNA reads as TGTGCCAGCAGCCTAGGAGGGACAGGGGGAGTCTATGGCTACACCTTC. This translates into CASSLGGTGGVYGYTF.

CDR3 sequence: CASSPRGTVYGYTF. The CDR3 DNA follows: TGTGCCAGCAGTCCCCGGGGGACAGTCTATGGCTACACCTTC. The chain carries TRBV9 and TRBJ1-2; 7 nucleotides line up with TRBD1. The germline V gene has CDR1 SGDLS and CDR2 YYNGEE. This CDR3 contains 14 residues. With 5 bases clipped from V and 4 bases from J, the junction kept 8 bases outside the gene matches. Complete variable domain (other parts from reference TRBV9 and TRBJ1-2): DSGVTQTPKHLITATGQRVTLRCSPRSGDLSVYWYQQSLDQGLQFLIQYYNGEERAKGNILERFSAQQFPDLHSELNLSSLELGDSALYFCASSPRGTVYGYTFGSGTRLTVV.

Concerning this clone: The identical CDR3 is also encoded by other nucleotide sequences in the sample. This chain links TRBV19 with TRBJ1-1; D not resolved. The V gene lost 2 bases and the J gene lost 0 bases, with 10 bases spanning the gap. The CDR3 has 15 amino acids. The germline V gene has CDR1 LNHDA and CDR2 SQIVND (reference sequence). CDR3 protein: CASSISGGLNTEAFF. The CDR3, as DNA: TGTGCCAGTAGTATATCGGGCGGGTTGAACACTGAAGCTTTCTTT.

The V and J genes are TRBV6-1 and TRBJ2-7; TRBD1 matches 7 bases. Germline V gives CDR1 MNHNS, CDR2 SASEGT. After removal of 6 bases from V and 0 bases from J, the junction contained 2 bases not matched to a gene. CDR3 length: 13 residues. The CDR3 region has the DNA TGTGCCAGCAGACGGGACAGCTCCTACGAGCAGTACTTC. Translating gives CASRRDSSYEQYF.

A few counts support this clone. The chain recombines TRBV5-1 with TRBJ1-6; possibly TRBD1 for D (5 bases). Trimming stripped 0 bases from V and 7 bases from J, with 5 bases between. In germline, CDR1 is SGHRS, CDR2 YFSETQ. The length of the CDR3 is 13 residues. CDR3 coding DNA: TGCGCCAGCAGCTTGGCAGGGAATTCACCCCTCCACTTT. It translates to CASSLAGNSPLHF.

The gene calls are TRBV5-6 and TRBJ2-7; maybe TRBD1 (5 bases). Germline CDR1 SGHDT, CDR2 YYEEEE. Trimming removed 2 bases at V and 0 bases at J, with 9 bases between. The CDR3 length is 14 residues. The CDR3 region is CASSLGVSSYEQYF. CDR3 DNA: TGTGCCAGCAGCTTAGGGGTAAGCTCCTACGAGCAGTACTTC.

The rearrangement joins TRBV10-3 to TRBJ2-2; the D gene is possibly TRBD2 (6 bases). CDR1 is ENHRY, CDR2 SYGVKD, per germline. The CDR3 spans 15 residues. V dropped 2 bases and J dropped 4 bases, with 11 bases sitting between them. The CDR3 coding sequence is TGTGCCATCAGTGAGCCTGGGACTTTCACCGGGGAGCTGTTTTTT. It is translated as CAISEPGTFTGELFF.

This clone was counted only a few times. The chain joins TRBV9 to TRBJ2-2; 9 bases are shared with TRBD1. Germline V gene data show CDR1 as SGDLS and CDR2 as YYNGEE. V was pared by 4 bases and J by 5 bases, with 9 bases of the junction left unmatched. There are 16 residues in the CDR3. The CDR3: CASSPRQGGNTGELFF. DNA for the CDR3: TGTGCCAGCAGCCCCCGACAGGGGGGCAATACCGGGGAGCTGTTTTTT. Full variable domain (rest looked up from reference TRBV9 and TRBJ2-2): DSGVTQTPKHLITATGQRVTLRCSPRSGDLSVYWYQQSLDQGLQFLIQYYNGEERAKGNILERFSAQQFPDLHSELNLSSLELGDSALYFCASSPRQGGNTGELFFGEGSRLTVL.

CDR3 DNA sequence: TGTGCCAGCAGGGGAGAAGGAACTGAAGCTTTCTTT. Amino acid sequence: CASRGEGTEAFF. The V gene is TRBV14, the J gene TRBJ1-1; D remains unclear. The germline V gene has CDR1 SGHDN and CDR2 FVKESK. The CDR3 is 12 amino acids. V was pared by 6 bases and J by 5 bases, with 10 bases between.

This chain joins TRBV7-9 and TRBJ1-4; D is possibly TRBD1 (6 bases). V was shortened by 1 base and J by 4 bases, with 10 bases between the two germline ends. Germline CDR1 and CDR2: SEHNR and FQNEAQ (reference sequence). CDR3 length: 15 residues. The CDR3 loop reads CASSLETGLNEKLFF. CDR3 in DNA: TGTGCCAGCAGCTTAGAGACAGGCCTTAATGAAAAACTGTTTTTT. Drawing the rest from reference TRBV7-9 and TRBJ1-4, the complete variable domain is DTGVSQNPRHKITKRGQNVTFRCDPISEHNRLYWYRQTLGQGPEFLTYFQNEAQLEKSRLLSDRFSAERPKGSFSTLEIQRTEQGDSAMYLCASSLETGLNEKLFFGSGTQLSVL.

The chain carries TRBV5-1 and TRBJ1-4; TRBD1 matches at 7 bases. Germline assignment: CDR1 SGHRS and CDR2 YFSETQ. The trim removed 5 bases at V and 5 bases at J, leaving 9 bases unmatched. This CDR3 has 15 residues. CDR3: CASRLEGGPNEKLFF. In DNA, the CDR3 is TGCGCCAGCAGACTAGAAGGGGGCCCAAATGAAAAACTGTTTTTT.